The T cell receptor (beta chain) described here comes from a study of T-cell reconstitution after alpha-beta-depleted transplantation in children. V was cut by 5 bases and J by 10 bases, with 8 bases left in between. Germline V gene data show CDR1 as SEHNR and CDR2 as FQNEAQ (reference sequence). The CDR3 covers 11 residues. This clonotype was picked up many times. The library targeted TCRbeta and was prepared with unique molecular identifiers. TCRdb fed the PCR reads into MiXCR, producing one record per CDR3 protein. Here the sample spans nearly 250,000 distinct CDR3 sequences, 8.2% being singletons.

The clonotype originates from a male patient under 18 who had a stem cell transplant for acute lymphoblastic leukemia, so the T cells may come from the graft donor. Here the sequenced sample was PBMCs, mostly from graft donor cells, taken 180 days after TCRalphabeta/CD19-depleted stem cell transplant. The chain has TRBV7-9 and TRBJ2-2; no clear D. CDR3 protein: CASSPGKELFF. DNA of the CDR3: TGTGCCAGCAGCCCTGGAAAGGAGCTGTTTTTT.